This note documents a single T cell receptor beta chain sequence. Its antigen specificity is not known. There are no base qualities to consult, and no much larger clone falls within one base. These data belong to a study of blood T cell repertoires in COVID-19 (TCRdb year 2020). The study in broad terms: Samples from collaborators originated in the United States, Italy and Spain and spanned both the acute and convalescent phases of COVID-19. Samples came from the ongoing ImmuneRACE study (first 160 participants) plus 1,254 subjects from 6 global collaborators. Deeply sampled blood TCRbeta repertoires from subjects exposed to, actively infected with, or recovered from COVID-19 were included in the dataset. Sample metadata almost always included a de-identified subject ID, COVID-19 status, age in years and sex. Where HLA class I and class II types were available, the types were taken from metadata supplied by the sample provider, not from assay-based typing. The prospective study material was composed of cDNA or gDNA derived from T cells, B-cell-depleted T cells, or PBMCs. A freely available public database, intended as a resource for researchers studying the immune response to SARS-CoV-2, is where the repertoires were released. Paper-wide results and their limitations: How much clinical and demographic metadata was included differed by source and by participant, and the metadata was provided uncurated.

The CDR3 spans 15 residues, from the cysteine through the phenylalanine. CDR3 DNA is the only sequence kept; it has 45 bases, read in frame from the first base. Sequences GTSNPN (CDR1) and SVGIG (CDR2) are obtained from the germline V gene (reference sequence). Trimming takes 2 bases from V and 1 base from J, and the germline ends sit 14 bases apart. The collaborating institutions used their own protocols to collect whole blood in K2EDTA tubes. For TCRbeta analysis, collaborator samples were shipped as frozen whole blood, as isolated PBMCs, or as DNA extracted from either sample type. TCRbeta CDR3 regions were amplified from genomic DNA by means of the immunoSEQ Assay, a bias-controlled multiplex PCR. The paper's processing steps were these. The number of nucleated cells in each sample was estimated from the amplification of reference gene primers within the assay. To quantify the absolute abundance of each unique TCRbeta CDR3 rearrangement, sequence reads were collapsed and filtered. Productive Simpson clonality was computed per sample as the square root of Simpson's diversity index over productive rearrangements. Sourced from immuneACCESS, this table was stored by TCRdb with only in-frame sequences that have V and J called. A share of the clones is absent; for the studies checked, an unresolved V gene accounts for under half, and the remainder has no known explanation. V and J calls and clone size are copied from that table; D and trimming were computed from the DNA. This sample comprises fewer than 350,000 clones, around nine tenths of them detected only once. Jointly, the top ten make up around 4.4% of the sample.

The sequencing input was peripheral blood. The sequence joins TRBV30 to TRBJ1-2; perhaps TRBD1 is the D gene, with 5 bases matching. The receptor comes from a man aged 40-55 years with acute or convalescent COVID-19. The CDR3 reads CAWSPDGGDNYGYTF. The DNA sequence is given as TGTGCCTGGAGTCCCGACGGGGGAGATAACTATGGCTACACCTTC.